The rows below give T cell receptor beta chains drawn from one sample of a study of beta chain features in type 1 diabetes. Assay used: immunoSEQ multiplex PCR; TCRdb lists only in-frame clones, some missing. This sample has more than 300,000 clones, with about a tenth found just once. What was sequenced was central memory CD4+ T cells from blood. These receptors originate from a man aged 25-45 years with type 1 diabetes. CDR3s include the opening cysteine and the closing phenylalanine or tryptophan. A D gene is named only where the DNA matches it firmly. For some rows the clone size is stated as once, few or many, or as a class when expanded; others skip it.

j_call: TRBJ1-1
clone_size: -
d_call: -
v_call: TRBV11-2
cdr3_nt: TGTGCCAGCAGCTTAATTTCAGGGTTCGAAGCTTTCTTT
cdr3_aa: CASSLISGFEAFF

j_call: TRBJ1-1
clone_size: -
d_call: -
v_call: TRBV6-5
cdr3_nt: TGTGCCAGCAAATACGACAGAAACACTGAAGCTTTCTTT
cdr3_aa: CASKYDRNTEAFF

j_call: TRBJ1-5
clone_size: few
d_call: -
v_call: TRBV7-2
cdr3_nt: TGTGCCAGCAGCTTAGGAGACAGCGACAATCAGCCCCAGCATTTT
cdr3_aa: CASSLGDSDNQPQHF

j_call: TRBJ2-5
clone_size: -
d_call: -
v_call: TRBV4-3
cdr3_nt: TGCGCCAGCAGCCAGGACACAGGGTATGGGTCGGAGACCCAGTACTTC
cdr3_aa: CASSQDTGYGSETQYF

j_call: TRBJ1-1
clone_size: -
d_call: -
v_call: TRBV7-9
cdr3_nt: TGTGCCAGCAGCTTAGTCGGAGGATCGATAGGTACTGAAGCTTTCTTT
cdr3_aa: CASSLVGGSIGTEAFF

j_call: TRBJ2-2
clone_size: few
d_call: -
v_call: TRBV4-2
cdr3_nt: TGTGCCAGCAGCCGGACTGACGGACCGAACACCGGGGAGCTGTTTTTT
cdr3_aa: CASSRTDGPNTGELFF

j_call: TRBJ1-5
clone_size: few
d_call: -
v_call: TRBV10-3
cdr3_nt: TGTGCCATCAGTGACGGACAGTACAATCAGCCCCAGCATTTT
cdr3_aa: CAISDGQYNQPQHF

j_call: TRBJ1-2
clone_size: -
d_call: -
v_call: TRBV28
cdr3_nt: TGTGCCAGCAGTTCCCCCGGGGGATGGGATGGCTACACCTTC
cdr3_aa: CASSSPGGWDGYTF

j_call: TRBJ2-3
clone_size: -
d_call: -
v_call: TRBV10-3
cdr3_nt: TGTGCCATCAGTGTTCAGGGCGCAGATACGCAGTATTTT
cdr3_aa: CAISVQGADTQYF

j_call: TRBJ2-2
clone_size: few
d_call: -
v_call: TRBV9
cdr3_nt: TGTGCCAGCAGCGTTGGTTCGGGATGGAACACCGGGGAGCTGTTTTTT
cdr3_aa: CASSVGSGWNTGELFF

j_call: TRBJ2-3
clone_size: many
d_call: -
v_call: TRBV4-3
cdr3_nt: TGCGCCAGCAGCCAAATGGGGGCTAGCGGCTACACAGATACGCAGTATTTT
cdr3_aa: CASSQMGASGYTDTQYF